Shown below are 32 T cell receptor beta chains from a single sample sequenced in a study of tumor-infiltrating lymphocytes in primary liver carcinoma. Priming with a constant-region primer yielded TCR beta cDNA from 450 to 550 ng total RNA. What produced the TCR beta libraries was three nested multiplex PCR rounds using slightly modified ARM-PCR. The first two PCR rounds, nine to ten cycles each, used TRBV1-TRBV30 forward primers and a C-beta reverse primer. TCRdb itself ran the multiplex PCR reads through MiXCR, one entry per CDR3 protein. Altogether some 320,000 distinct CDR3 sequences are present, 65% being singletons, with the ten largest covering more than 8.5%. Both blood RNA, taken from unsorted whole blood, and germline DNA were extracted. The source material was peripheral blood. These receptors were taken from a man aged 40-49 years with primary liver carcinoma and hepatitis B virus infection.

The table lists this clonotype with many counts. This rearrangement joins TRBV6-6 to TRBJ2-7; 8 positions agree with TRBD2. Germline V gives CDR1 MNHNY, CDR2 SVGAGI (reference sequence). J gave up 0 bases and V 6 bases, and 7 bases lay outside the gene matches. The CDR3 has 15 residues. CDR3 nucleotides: TGTGCCAGCAGGCTAACTAGCGGCAGCTCCTACGAGCAGTACTTC. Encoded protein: CASRLTSGSSYEQYF.

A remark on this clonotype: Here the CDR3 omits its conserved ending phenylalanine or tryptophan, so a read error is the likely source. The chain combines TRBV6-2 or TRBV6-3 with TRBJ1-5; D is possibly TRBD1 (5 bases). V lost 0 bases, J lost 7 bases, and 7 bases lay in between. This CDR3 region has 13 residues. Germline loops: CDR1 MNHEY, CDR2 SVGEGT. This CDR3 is CASSYSRGQPQHY. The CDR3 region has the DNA TGTGCCAGCAGTTACTCGCGGGGGCAGCCCCAGCATTAT.

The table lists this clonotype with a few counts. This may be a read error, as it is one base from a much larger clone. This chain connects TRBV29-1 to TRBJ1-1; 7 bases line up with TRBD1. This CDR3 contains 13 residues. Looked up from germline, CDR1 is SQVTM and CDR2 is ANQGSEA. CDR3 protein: CSVRGQANTKAFF. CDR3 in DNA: TGCAGCGTTCGAGGACAGGCGAACACTAAAGCTTTCTTT.

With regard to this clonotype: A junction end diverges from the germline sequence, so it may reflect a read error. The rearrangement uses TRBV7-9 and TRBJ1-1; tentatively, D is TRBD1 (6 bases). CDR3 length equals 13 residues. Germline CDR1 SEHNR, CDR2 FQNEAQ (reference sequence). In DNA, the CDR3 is TGTGCCAACAGCCGAGGACAGTTGACTGAAGCTTTCTTT. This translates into CANSRGQLTEAFF.

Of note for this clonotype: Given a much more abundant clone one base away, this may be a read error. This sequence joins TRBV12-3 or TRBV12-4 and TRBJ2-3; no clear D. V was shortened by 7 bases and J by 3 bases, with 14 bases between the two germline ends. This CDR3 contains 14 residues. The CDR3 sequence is CASNLSSATDTQYF. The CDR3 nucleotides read TGTGCCAGCAATTTGAGTTCTGCGACAGATACGCAGTATTTT.

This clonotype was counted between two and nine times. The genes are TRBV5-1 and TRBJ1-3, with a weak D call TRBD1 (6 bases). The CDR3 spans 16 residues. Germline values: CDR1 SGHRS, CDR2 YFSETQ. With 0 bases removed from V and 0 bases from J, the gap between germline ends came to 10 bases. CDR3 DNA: TGCGCCAGCAGCTTGGCCGGACAGAGCTCTGGAAACACCATATATTTT. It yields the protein CASSLAGQSSGNTIYF.

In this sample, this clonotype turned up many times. For the CDR3, the DNA is TGTGCCACCAGTGATTCGGGACAGCCCAATCAGCCCCAGCATTTT. Its translation: CATSDSGQPNQPQHF. The J gene is TRBJ1-5, the V gene TRBV24-1, with 7 bases identical to TRBD1. The CDR3 spans 15 residues. The J segment lost 3 bases and the V segment lost 2 bases, leaving 3 bases of the junction unmatched. Germline-derived CDR1 and CDR2 are KGHDR and SFDVKD.

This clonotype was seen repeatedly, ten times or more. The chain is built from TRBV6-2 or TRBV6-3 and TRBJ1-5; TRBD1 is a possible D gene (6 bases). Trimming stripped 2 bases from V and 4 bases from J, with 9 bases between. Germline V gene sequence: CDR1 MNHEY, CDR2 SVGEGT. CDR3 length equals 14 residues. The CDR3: CASSYRTDNQPQHF. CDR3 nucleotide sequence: TGTGCCAGCAGTTACCGGACAGATAATCAGCCCCAGCATTTT.

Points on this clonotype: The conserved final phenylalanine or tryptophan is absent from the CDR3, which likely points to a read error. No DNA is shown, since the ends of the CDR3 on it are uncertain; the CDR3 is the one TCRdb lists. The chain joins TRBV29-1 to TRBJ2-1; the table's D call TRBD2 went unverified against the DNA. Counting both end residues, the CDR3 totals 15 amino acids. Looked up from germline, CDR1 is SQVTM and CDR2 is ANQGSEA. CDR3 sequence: CSVGRTSGNYNEQFS.

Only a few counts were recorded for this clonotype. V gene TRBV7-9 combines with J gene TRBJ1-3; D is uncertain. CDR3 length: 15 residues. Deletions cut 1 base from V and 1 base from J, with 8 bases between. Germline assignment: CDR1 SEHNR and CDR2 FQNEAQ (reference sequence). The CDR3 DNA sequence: TGTGCCAGCAGCTTAGGCGGCCTGTCTGGAAACACCATATATTTT. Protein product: CASSLGGLSGNTIYF.

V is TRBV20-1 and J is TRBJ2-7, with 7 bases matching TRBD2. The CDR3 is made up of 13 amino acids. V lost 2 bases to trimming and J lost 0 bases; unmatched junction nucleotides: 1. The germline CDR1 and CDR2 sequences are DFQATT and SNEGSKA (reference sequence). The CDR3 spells CSARRTSSYEQYF. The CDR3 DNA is TGCAGTGCTAGACGGACTAGCTCCTACGAGCAGTACTTC.

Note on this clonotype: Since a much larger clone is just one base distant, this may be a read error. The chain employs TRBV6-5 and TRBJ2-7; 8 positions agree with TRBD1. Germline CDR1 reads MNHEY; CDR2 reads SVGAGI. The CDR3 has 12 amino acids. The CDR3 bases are TGTGTCAGCAAAGGACAGGGCGACGAGCAGTACTTC. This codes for CVSKGQGDEQYF.

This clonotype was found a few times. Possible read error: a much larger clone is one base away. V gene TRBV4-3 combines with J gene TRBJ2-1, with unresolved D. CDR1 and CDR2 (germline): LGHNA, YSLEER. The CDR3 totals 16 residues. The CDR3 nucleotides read TGCGTCAGCAGCCAAGATCGGACGGGCTTCTACAATGAGCAGTTCTTC. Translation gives CVSSQDRTGFYNEQFF.

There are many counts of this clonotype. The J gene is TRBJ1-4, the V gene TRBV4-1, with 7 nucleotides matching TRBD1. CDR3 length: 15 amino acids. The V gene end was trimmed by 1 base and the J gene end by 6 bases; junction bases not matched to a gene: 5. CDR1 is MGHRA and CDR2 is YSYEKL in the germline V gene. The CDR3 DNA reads TGCGCCAGCAGCCAAGTTCCTCAGGGGGATGAAAAACTGTTTTTT. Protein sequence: CASSQVPQGDEKLFF.

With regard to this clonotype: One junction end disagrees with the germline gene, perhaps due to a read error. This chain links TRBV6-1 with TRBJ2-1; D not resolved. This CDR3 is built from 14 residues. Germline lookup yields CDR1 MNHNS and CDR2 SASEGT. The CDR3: CASKVTFWNNEQLF. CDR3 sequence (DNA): TGTGCCAGCAAGGTAACTTTTTGGAACAATGAGCAGCTCTTC.

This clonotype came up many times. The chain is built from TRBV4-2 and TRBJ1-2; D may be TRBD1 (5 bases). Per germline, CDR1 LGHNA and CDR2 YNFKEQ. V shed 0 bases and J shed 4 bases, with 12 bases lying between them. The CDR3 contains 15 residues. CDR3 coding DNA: TGTGCCAGCAGCCAAGATGTCCAGGGTACCTATGGCTACACCTTC. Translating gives CASSQDVQGTYGYTF.

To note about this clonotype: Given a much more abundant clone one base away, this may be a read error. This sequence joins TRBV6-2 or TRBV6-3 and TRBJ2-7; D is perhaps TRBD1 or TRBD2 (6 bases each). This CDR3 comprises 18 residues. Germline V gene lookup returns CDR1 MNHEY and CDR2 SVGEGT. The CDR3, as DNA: TGTGCCAGCAGTTACCCGATCGGTGGGGGGCGGATCTCCTACGAGCAGCACTTC. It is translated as CASSYPIGGGRISYEQHF.

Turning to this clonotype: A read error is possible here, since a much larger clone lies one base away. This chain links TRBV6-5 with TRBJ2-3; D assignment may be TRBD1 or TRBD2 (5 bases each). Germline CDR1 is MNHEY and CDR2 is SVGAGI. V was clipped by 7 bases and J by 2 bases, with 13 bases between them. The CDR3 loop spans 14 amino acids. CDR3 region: CASIPPGTTDTQYF. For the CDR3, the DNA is TGTGCCAGCATCCCCCCTGGGACCACAGATACGCAGTATTTT.

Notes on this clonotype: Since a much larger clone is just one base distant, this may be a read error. The CDR3: CASSRPGRLMKTEAFF. For the CDR3, the DNA is TGTGCCAGCTCCCGACCGGGACGGCTAATGAAAACTGAAGCTTTCTTT. This rearrangement joins TRBV12-3 or TRBV12-4 to TRBJ1-1; TRBD1 might be the D (5 bases). The length of the CDR3 is 16 residues.

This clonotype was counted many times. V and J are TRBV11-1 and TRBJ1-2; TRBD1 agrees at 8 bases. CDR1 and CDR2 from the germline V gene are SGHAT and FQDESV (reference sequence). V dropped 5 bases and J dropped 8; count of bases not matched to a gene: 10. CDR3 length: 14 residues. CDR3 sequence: CASSEIRGPVGYTF. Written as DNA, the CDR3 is TGTGCCAGCAGCGAAATCAGGGGGCCCGTGGGCTACACCTTC.

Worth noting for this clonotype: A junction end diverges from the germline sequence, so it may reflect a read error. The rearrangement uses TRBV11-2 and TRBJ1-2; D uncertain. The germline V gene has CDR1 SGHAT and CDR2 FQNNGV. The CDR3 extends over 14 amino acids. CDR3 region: CASSPAISSYDYTF. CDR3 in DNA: TGTGCCAGCAGCCCAGCCATCTCCTCCTATGACTACACCTTC.

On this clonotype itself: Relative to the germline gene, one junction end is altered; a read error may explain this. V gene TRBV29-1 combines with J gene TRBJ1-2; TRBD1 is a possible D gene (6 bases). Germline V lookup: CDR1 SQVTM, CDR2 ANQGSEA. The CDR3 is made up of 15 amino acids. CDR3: CRVGQGWDMGYDYTF. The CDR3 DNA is TGCAGGGTTGGGCAGGGCTGGGACATGGGCTATGACTACACCTTC.

The CDR3 protein is CATSRGGWEETQYF. The CDR3 region has the DNA TGTGCCACCAGCAGAGGGGGCTGGGAAGAGACCCAGTACTTC. V gene TRBV15 combines with J gene TRBJ2-5; tentative D call: TRBD1 (5 bases). Between the trimmed V and J ends, which lost 1 base and 3 bases, there was a span of 9 bases. The CDR3 consists of 14 residues. In germline, CDR1 is LNHNV, CDR2 YYDKDF (reference sequence).

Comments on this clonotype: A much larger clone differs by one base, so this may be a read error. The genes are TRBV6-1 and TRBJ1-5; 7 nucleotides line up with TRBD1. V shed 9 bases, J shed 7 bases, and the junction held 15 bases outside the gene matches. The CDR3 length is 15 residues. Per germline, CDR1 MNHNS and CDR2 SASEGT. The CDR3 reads CARRPRGWMEQPQHF. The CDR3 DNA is TGTGCCAGGAGACCCAGGGGGTGGATGGAACAGCCCCAGCATTTT.

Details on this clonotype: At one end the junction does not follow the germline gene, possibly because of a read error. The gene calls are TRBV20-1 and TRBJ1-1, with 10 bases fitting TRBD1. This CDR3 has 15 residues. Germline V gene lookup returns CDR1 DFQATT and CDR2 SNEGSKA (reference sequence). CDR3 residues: CSARGQGGMNTEAFF. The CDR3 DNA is TGTAGTGCTCGCGGACAGGGGGGGATGAACACTGAAGCTTTCTTT.

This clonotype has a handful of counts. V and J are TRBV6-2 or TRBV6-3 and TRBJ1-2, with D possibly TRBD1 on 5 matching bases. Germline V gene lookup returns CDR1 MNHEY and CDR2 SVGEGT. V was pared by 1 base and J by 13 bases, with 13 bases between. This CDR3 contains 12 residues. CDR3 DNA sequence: TGTGCCAGCAGTTACTGGGGCGAAATTGTCACCTTC. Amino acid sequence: CASSYWGEIVTF.

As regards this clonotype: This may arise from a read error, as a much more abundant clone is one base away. CDR3 in amino acids: CASSLSGISTDTQYF. The CDR3 DNA is TGTGCCAGCAGTCTTAGCGGGATTAGCACAGATACGCAGTATTTT. V gene TRBV6-5 combines with J gene TRBJ2-3; 8 bases align to TRBD2. This CDR3 spans 15 amino acids. Germline V lookup: CDR1 MNHEY, CDR2 SVGAGI. With 5 bases clipped from V and 0 bases from J, the junction kept 4 bases outside the gene matches.

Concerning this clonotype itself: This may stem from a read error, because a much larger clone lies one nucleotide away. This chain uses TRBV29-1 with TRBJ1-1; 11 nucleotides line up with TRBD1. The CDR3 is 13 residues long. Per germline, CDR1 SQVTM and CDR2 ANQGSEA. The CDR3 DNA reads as TGCAGCCTTGAGGGACAGGGGGACACTGAAGCTTTCTTT. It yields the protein CSLEGQGDTEAFF.

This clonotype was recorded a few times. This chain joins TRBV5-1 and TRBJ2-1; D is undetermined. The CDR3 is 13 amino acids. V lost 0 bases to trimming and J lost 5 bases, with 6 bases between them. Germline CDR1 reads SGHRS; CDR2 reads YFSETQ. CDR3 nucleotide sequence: TGCGCCAGCAGCTTGGGCCAGCACAATGAGCAGTTCTTC. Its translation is CASSLGQHNEQFF.

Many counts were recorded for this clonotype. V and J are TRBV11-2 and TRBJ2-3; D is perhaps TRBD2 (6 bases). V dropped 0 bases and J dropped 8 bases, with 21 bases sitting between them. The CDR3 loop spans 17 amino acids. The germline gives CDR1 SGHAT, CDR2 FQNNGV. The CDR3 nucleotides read TGTGCCAGCAGCTTAGATTGGTCTGGGCGGGGCCGAGGTACGCAGTATTTT. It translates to CASSLDWSGRGRGTQYF.

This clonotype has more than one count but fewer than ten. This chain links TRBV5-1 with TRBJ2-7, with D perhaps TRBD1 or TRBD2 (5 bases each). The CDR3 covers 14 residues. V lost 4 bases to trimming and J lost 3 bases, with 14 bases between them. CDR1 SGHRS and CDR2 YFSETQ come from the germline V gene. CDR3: CASSGTGKGYEQYF. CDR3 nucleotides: TGCGCCAGCAGCGGGACGGGAAAAGGCTACGAGCAGTACTTC.

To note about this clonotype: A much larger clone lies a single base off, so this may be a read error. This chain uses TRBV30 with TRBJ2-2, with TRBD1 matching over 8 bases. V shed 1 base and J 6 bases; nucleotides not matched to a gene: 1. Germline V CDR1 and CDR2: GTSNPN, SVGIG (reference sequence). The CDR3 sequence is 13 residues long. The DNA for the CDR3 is TGTGCCTGGAGTGAACAGGGGGCCGGGGAGCTGTTTTTT. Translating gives CAWSEQGAGELFF.